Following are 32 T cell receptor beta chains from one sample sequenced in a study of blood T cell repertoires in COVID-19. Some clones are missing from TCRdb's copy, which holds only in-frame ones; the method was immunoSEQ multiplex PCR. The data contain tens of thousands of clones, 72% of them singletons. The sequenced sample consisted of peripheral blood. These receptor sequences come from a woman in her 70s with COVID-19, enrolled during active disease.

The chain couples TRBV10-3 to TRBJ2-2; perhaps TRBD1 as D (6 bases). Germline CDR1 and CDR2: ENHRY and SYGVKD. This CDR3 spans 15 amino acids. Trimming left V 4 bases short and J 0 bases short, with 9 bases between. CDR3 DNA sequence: TGTGCCATCAGTGGAGGGGGACCGAACACCGGGGAGCTGTTTTTT. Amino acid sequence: CAISGGGPNTGELFF.

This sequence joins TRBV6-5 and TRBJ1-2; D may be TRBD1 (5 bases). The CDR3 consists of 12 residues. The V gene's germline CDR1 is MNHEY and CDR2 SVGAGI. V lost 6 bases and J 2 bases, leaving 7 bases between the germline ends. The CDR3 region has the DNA TGTGCCAGCAGAGGACAAAACTATGGCTACACCTTC. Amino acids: CASRGQNYGYTF.

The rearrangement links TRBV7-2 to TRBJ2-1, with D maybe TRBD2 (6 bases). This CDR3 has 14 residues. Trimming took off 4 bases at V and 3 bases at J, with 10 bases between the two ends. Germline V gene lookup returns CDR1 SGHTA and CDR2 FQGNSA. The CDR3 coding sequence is TGTGCCAGCAGCTCGGGGGTCCGCTACAATGAGCAGTTCTTC. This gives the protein CASSSGVRYNEQFF.

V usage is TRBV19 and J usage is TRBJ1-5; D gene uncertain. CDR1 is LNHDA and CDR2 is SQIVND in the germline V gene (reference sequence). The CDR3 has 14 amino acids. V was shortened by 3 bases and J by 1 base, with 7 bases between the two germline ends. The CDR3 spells CASSIVGSNQPQHF. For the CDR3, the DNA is TGTGCCAGTAGTATCGTCGGGAGCAATCAGCCCCAGCATTTT.

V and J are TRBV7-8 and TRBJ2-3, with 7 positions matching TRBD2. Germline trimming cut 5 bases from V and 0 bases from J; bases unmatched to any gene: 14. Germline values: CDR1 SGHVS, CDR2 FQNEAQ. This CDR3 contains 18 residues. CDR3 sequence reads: CASSLPPPWGLSTDTQYF. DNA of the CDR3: TGTGCCAGCAGCCTCCCCCCTCCATGGGGACTAAGCACAGATACGCAGTATTTT.

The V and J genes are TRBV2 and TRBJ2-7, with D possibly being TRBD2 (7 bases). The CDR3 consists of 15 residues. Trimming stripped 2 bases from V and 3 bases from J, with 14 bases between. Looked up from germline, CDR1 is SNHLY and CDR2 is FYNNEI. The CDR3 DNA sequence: TGTGCCAGCAGTGAATACGGGGGGCCCAACTACGAGCAGTACTTC. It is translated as CASSEYGGPNYEQYF.

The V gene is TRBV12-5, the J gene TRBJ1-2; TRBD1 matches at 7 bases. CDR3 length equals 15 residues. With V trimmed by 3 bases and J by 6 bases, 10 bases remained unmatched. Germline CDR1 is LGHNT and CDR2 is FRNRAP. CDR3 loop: CASGFGSGGTDGYTF. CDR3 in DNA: TGTGCTAGTGGTTTTGGGTCAGGGGGTACGGATGGCTACACCTTC. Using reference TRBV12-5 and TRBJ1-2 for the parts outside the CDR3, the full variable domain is DARVTQTPRHKVTEMGQEVTMRCQPILGHNTVFWYRQTMMQGLELLAYFRNRAPLDDSGMPKDRFSAEMPDATLATLKIQPSEPRDSAVYFCASGFGSGGTDGYTFGSGTRLTVV.

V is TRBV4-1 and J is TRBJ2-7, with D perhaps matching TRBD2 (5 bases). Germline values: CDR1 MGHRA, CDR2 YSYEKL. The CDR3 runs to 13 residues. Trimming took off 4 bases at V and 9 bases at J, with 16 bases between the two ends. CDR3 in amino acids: CASSRVGERGQYF. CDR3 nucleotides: TGCGCCAGCAGCCGGGTCGGGGAAAGAGGGCAGTACTTC.

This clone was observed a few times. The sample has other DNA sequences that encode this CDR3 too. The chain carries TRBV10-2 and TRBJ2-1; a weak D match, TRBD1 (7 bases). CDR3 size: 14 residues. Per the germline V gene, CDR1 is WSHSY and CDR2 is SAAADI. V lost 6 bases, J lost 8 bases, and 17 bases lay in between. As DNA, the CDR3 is TGCGCCAGCAGGCCGGGACAGACGGGAGATGAGCAGTTCTTC. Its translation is CASRPGQTGDEQFF.

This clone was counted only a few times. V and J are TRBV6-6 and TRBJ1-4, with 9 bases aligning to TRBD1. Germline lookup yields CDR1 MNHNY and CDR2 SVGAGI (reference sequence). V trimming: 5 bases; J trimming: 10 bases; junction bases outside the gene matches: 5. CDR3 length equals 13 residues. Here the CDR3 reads CASSTPGQGKLFF. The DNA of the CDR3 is TGTGCCAGCAGTACCCCGGGACAGGGAAAACTGTTTTTT.

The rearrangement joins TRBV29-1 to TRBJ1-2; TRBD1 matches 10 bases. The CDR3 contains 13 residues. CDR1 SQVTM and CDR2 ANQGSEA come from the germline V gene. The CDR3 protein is CSAGTGVGYGYTF. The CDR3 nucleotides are TGCAGTGCCGGGACAGGGGTTGGTTATGGCTACACCTTC.

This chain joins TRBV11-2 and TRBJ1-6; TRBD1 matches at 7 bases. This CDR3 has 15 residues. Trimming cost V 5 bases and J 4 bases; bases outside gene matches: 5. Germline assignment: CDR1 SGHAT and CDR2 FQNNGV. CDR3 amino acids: CASSPGQAYNSPLHF. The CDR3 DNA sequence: TGTGCCAGCAGCCCTGGACAGGCTTATAATTCACCCCTCCACTTT.

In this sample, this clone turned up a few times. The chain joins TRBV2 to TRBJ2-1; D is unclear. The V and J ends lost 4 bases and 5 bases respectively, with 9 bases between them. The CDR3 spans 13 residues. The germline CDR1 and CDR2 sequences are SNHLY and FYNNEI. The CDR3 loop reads CASSVETHNEQFF. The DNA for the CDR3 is TGTGCCAGCAGTGTCGAGACTCACAATGAGCAGTTCTTC.

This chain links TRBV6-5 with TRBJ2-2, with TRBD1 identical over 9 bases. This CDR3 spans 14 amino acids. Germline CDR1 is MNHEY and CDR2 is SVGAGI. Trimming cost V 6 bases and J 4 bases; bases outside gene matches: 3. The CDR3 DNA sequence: TGTGCCAGCAGGGGGACAGGGCCCACCGGGGAGCTGTTTTTT. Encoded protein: CASRGTGPTGELFF.

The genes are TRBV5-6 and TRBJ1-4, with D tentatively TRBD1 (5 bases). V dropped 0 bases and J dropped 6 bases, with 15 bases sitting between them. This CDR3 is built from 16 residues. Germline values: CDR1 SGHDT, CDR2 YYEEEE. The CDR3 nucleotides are TGTGCCAGCAGCTTGGTAGGCAGGGTCTTTGATGAAAAACTGTTTTTT. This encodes CASSLVGRVFDEKLFF.

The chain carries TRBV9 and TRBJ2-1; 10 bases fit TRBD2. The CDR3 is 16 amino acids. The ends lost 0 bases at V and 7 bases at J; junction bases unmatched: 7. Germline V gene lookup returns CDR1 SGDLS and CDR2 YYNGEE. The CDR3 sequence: CASSVEAAGGRNEQFF. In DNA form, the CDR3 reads TGTGCCAGCAGCGTAGAGGCAGCGGGGGGGAGGAATGAGCAGTTCTTC.

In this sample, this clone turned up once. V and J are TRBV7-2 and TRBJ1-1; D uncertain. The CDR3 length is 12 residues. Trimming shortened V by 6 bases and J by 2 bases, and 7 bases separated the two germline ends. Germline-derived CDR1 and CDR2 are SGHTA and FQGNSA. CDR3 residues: CASRRGNTEAFF. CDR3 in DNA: TGTGCCAGCAGGCGAGGCAACACTGAAGCTTTCTTT.

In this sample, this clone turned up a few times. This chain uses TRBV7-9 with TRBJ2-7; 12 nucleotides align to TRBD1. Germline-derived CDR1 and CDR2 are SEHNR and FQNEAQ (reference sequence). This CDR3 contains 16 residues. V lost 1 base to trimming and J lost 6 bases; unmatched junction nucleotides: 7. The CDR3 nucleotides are TGTGCCAGCAGCTTAGGGACCGGGACAGGGGGCGGCGAGCAGTACTTC. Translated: CASSLGTGTGGGEQYF.

The CDR3 reads CASSLHREGLFF. CDR3 nucleotide sequence: TGTGCCAGCAGCTTACACAGGGAAGGACTGTTTTTT. The rearrangement uses TRBV7-9 and TRBJ1-4; D is perhaps TRBD1 (6 bases). Germline V lookup: CDR1 SEHNR, CDR2 FQNEAQ (reference sequence). The CDR3 spans 12 residues. Trimming took 2 bases from V and 13 from J, leaving 11 bases between them.

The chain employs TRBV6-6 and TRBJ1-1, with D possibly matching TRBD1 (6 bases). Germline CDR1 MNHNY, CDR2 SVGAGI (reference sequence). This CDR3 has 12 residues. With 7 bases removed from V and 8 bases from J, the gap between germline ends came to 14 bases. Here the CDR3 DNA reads TGTGCCAGCATGGGAGGGGGATTGGAAGCTTTCTTT. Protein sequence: CASMGGGLEAFF.

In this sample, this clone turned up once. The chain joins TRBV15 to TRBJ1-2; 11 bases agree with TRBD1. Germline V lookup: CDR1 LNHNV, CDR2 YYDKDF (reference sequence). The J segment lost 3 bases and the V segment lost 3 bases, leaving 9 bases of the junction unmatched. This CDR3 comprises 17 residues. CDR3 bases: TGTGCCACCAGCAGGGTTGGACAGGGGGCCCTATACTATGGCTACACCTTC. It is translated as CATSRVGQGALYYGYTF. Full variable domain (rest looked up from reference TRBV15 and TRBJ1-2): DAMVIQNPRYQVTQFGKPVTLSCSQTLNHNVMYWYQQKSSQAPKLLFHYYDKDFNNEADTPDNFQSRRPNTSFCFLDIRSPGLGDTAMYLCATSRVGQGALYYGYTFGSGTRLTVV.

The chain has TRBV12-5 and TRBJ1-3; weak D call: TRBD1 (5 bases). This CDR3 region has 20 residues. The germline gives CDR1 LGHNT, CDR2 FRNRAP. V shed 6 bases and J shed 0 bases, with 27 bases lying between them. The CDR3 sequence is CASGPPLLGGDPLSGNTIYF. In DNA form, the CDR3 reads TGTGCTAGTGGCCCGCCTCTGCTCGGGGGGGACCCACTCTCTGGAAACACCATATATTTT.

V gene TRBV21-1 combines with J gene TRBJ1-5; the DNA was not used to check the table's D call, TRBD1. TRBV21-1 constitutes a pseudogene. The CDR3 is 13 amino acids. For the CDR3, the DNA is TGTGCCAGCAGAGGGGGACAAACTCAGCCCCAGCATTTT. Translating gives CASRGGQTQPQHF.

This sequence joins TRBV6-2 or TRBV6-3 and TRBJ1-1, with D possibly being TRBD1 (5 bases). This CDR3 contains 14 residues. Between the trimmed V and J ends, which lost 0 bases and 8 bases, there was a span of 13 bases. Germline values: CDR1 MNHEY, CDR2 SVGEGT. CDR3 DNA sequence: TGTGCCAGCAGTTACTCGGGGGGGGTTACCGAAGCTTTCTTT. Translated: CASSYSGGVTEAFF.

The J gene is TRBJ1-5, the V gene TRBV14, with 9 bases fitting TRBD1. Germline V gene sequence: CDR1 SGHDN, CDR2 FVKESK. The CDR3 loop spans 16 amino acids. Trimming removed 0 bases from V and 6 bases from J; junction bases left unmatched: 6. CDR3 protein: CASSQEGTGSIQPQHF. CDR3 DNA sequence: TGTGCCAGCAGCCAAGAGGGGACAGGGTCGATTCAGCCCCAGCATTTT.

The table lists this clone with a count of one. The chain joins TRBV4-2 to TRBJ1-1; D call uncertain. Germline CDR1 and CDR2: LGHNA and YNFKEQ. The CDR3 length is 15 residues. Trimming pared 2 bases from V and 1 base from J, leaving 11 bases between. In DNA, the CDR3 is TGTGCCAGCAGCCAAACGACTCTTTCGAACACTGAAGCTTTCTTT. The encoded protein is CASSQTTLSNTEAFF.

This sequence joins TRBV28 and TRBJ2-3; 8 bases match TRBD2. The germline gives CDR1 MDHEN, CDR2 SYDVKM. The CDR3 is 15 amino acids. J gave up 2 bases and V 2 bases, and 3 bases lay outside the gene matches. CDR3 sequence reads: CASSLTSGSTDTQYF. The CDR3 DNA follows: TGTGCCAGCAGTTTAACTAGCGGCTCCACAGATACGCAGTATTTT. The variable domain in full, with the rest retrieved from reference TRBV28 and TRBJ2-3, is DVKVTQSSRYLVKRTGEKVFLECVQDMDHENMFWYRQDPGLGLRLIYFSYDVKMKEKGDIPEGYSVSREKKERFSLILESASTNQTSMYLCASSLTSGSTDTQYFGPGTRLTVL.

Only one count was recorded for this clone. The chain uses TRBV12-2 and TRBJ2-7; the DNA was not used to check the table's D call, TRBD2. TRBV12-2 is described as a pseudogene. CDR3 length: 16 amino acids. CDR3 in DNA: TGTGCAAGTCGCTTCCGGACTAGCGGGAGTGGTTACGAGCAGTACGTC. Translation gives CASRFRTSGSGYEQYV.

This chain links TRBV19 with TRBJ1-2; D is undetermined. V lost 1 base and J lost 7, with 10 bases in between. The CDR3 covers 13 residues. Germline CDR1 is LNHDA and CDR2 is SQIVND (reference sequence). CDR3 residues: CASSIVAVGGYTF. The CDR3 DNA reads TGTGCCAGTAGTATAGTGGCTGTTGGTGGCTACACCTTC.

The CDR3 sequence: CAAAASGRIADTQYF. CDR3 DNA: TGTGCCGCGGCGGCTAGCGGGAGGATCGCAGATACGCAGTATTTT. The V call is TRBV10-3, the J call TRBJ2-3, with TRBD2 identical over 11 bases. Germline CDR1 ENHRY, CDR2 SYGVKD. After removal of 11 bases from V and 4 bases from J, the junction contained 11 bases not matched to a gene. The length of the CDR3 is 15 residues.

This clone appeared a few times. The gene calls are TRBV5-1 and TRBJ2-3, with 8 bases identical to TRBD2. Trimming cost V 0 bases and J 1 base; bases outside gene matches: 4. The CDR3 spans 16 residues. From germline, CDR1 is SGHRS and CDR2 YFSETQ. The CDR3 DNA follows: TGCGCCAGCAGCTTGGCCTCGCGGGGGGGCACAGATACGCAGTATTTT. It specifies CASSLASRGGTDTQYF.

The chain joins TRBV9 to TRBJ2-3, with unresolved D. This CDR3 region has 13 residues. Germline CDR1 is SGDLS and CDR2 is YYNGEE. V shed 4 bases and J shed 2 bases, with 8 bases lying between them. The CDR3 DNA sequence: TGTGCCAGCAGCCCCTCTCCCACAGATACGCAGTATTTT. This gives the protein CASSPSPTDTQYF. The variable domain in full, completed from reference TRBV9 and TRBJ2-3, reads DSGVTQTPKHLITATGQRVTLRCSPRSGDLSVYWYQQSLDQGLQFLIQYYNGEERAKGNILERFSAQQFPDLHSELNLSSLELGDSALYFCASSPSPTDTQYFGPGTRLTVL.